The following is a TCR beta chain sequence with its context. The antigen is undetermined. Vbeta (60) and Jbeta (13) primers were used in the PCR. Authors' data handling: In a later analysis, around 87 million unique TCR beta chains included roughly 11 million shared by two or more donors. The assay was immunoSEQ multiplex PCR, and TCRdb's table has in-frame clones only and misses some. From that table come the V and J calls and clone size; the DNA was used to work out D and trimming. In total, the table holds approximately 110,000 clones. The data belong to a study of cytomegalovirus exposure and HLA in healthy donors. Regarding the study as a whole: Listed as cytomegalovirus-associated were over 150 TCR beta chains. Previous analysis showed most TCR beta V segments were productive about 90% or about 30% of the time.

The CDR3 has 14 residues. Per the germline V gene, CDR1 is SGHRS and CDR2 is YFSETQ. The junction had 4 bases not matched to a gene; V was cut back by 2 bases and J by 10 bases. The rearrangement uses TRBV5-1 and TRBJ1-6; TRBD1 agrees at 9 bases. The clonotype originates from a middle-aged man in good health and CMV-seronegative. The specimen was PBMCs. The CDR3 is CASSFGTGHSPLHF. The CDR3 DNA sequence: TGCGCCAGCAGCTTTGGGACAGGGCACTCACCCCTCCACTTT. The full variable domain, rest sourced from reference TRBV5-1 and TRBJ1-6, is KAGVTQTPRYLIKTRGQQVTLSCSPISGHRSVSWYQQTPGQGLQFLFEYFSETQRNKGNFPGRFSGRQFSNSRSEMNVSTLELGDSALYLCASSFGTGHSPLHFGNGTRLTVT.